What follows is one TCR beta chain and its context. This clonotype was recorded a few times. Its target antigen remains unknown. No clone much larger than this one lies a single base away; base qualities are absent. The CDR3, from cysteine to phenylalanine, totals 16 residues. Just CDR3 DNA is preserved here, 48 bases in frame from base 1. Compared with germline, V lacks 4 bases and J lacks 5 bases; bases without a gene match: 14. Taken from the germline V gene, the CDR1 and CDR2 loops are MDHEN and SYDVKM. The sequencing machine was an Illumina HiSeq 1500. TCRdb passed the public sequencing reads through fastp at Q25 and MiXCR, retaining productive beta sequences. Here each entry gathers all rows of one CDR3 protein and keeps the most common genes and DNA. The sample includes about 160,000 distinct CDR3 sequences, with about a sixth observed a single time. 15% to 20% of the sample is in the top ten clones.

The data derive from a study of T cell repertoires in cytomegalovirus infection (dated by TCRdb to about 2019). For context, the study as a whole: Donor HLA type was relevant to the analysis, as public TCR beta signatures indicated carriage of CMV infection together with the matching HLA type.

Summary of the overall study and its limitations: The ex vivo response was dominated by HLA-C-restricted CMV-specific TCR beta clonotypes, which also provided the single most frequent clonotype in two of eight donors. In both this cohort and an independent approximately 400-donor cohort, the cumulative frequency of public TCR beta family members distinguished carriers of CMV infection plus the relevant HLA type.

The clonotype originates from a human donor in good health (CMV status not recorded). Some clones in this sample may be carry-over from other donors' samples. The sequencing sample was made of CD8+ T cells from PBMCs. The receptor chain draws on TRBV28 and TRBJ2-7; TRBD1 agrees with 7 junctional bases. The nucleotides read TGTGCCAGCAGTTCTGTTGGGACAGCATGGGTGGACGAGCAGTACTTC. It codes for CASSSVGTAWVDEQYF.